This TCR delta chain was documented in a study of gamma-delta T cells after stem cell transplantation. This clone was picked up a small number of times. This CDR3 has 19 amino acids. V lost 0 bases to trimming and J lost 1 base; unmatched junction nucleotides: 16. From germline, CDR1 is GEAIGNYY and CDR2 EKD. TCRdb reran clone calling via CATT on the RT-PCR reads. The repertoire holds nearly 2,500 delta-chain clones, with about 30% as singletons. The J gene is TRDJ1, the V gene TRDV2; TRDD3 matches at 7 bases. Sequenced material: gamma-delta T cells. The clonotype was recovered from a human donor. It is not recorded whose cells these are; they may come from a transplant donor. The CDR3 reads CACDTVRSAGGPVTDKLIF. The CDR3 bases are TGTGCCTGTGACACCGTACGGTCGGCTGGGGGCCCCGTCACCGATAAACTCATCTTT.